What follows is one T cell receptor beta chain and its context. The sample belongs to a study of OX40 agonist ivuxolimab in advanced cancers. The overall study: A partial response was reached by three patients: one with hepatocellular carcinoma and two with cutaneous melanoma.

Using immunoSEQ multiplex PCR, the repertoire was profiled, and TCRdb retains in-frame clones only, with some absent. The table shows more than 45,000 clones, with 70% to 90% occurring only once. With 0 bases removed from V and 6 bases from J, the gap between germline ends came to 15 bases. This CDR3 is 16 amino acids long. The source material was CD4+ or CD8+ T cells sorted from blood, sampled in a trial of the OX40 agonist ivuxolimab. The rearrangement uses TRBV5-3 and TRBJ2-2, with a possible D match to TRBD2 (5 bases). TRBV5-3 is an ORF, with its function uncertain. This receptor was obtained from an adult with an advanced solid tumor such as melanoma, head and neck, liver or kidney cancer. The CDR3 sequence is CARSLGTDICAGELFF. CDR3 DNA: TGTGCCAGAAGCTTGGGGACTGATATCTGCGCCGGGGAGCTGTTTTTT.